This T cell receptor beta chain was identified during a study of T cells in Graves' hyperthyroidism and ophthalmopathy. Turning to this clonotype: Antigen specificity is unknown.

From RNA transcripts, TCR beta CDR3 regions were amplified. Primed by the HTBI set, a first-round RT-PCR was run on the TCR CDR3. Using its own MiXCR run on the multiplex PCR reads, TCRdb lists one record per CDR3 protein. Of about 350,000 distinct CDR3 sequences listed, approximately 17% are singletons. Study findings and constraints: Blood also contained most expanded thyroid clonotypes above 0.001. The model made its ophthalmopathy prediction, and onset followed a median about 5.9 months later.

J gave up 5 bases and V 7 bases, and 5 bases lay outside the gene matches. The CDR3 is 13 residues long. The study left out patients who had uncontrolled infection, other autoimmune disease, pregnancy or lactation. Ahead of any ophthalmopathy symptoms, the blood sample was obtained at the first diagnosis of hyperthyroidism. Sequenced input: blood. This TCR was recovered from a woman in her twenties or thirties with Graves' hyperthyroidism that later progressed to Graves' ophthalmopathy. This chain connects TRBV12-3 or TRBV12-4 to TRBJ1-1; 9 nucleotides align to TRBD1. The CDR3 nucleotides read TGTGCCAGCATACTGACAGGGGGGACTGAAGCTTTCTTT. Translated, it gives CASILTGGTEAFF.